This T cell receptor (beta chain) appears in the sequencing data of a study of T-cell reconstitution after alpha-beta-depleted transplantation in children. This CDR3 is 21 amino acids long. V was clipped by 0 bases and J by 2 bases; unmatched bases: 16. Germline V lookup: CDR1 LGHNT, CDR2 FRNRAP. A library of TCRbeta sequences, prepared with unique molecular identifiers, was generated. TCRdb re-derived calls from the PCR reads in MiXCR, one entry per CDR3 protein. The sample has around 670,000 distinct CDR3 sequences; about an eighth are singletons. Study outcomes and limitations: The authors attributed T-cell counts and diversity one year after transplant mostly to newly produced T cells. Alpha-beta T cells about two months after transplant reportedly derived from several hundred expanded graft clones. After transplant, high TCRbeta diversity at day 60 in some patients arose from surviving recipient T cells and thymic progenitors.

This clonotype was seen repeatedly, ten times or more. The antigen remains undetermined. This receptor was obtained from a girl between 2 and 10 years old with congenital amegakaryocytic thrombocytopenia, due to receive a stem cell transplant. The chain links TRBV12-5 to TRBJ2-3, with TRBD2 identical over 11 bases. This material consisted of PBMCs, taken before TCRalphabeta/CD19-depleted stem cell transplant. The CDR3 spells CASGLVLILAGGPTSTDTQYF. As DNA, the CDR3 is TGTGCTAGTGGTTTGGTACTCATCCTAGCGGGAGGCCCAACTTCCACAGATACGCAGTATTTT.